These 30 T cell receptor beta chains share one sample of origin, sequenced in a study of response to subunit inactivated influenza vaccine. TCRdb fed the RT-PCR reads into MiXCR, producing one record per CDR3 protein. The data contain roughly 760,000 distinct CDR3 sequences, around 20% of them seen just once; the ten biggest clones take up roughly 10%. Here the sequenced sample was PBMCs from blood, taken 4 to 6 days after vaccination. These receptor sequences come from a man aged 45-65 years who received an inactivated influenza vaccine.

A few counts support this clonotype. V usage is TRBV24-1 and J usage is TRBJ2-1; 8 bases match TRBD1. V shed 1 base and J 5 bases; nucleotides not matched to a gene: 6. The CDR3 spans 16 residues. Germline CDR1 is KGHDR and CDR2 is SFDVKD. As DNA, the CDR3 is TGTGCCACCAGTGATTTTGCGGGACAGGATAACAATGAGCAGTTCTTC. Amino acid sequence: CATSDFAGQDNNEQFF.

This sequence joins TRBV12-3 or TRBV12-4 and TRBJ2-1, with 9 bases aligning to TRBD2. Trimming removed 2 bases from V and 6 bases from J; junction bases left unmatched: 11. The CDR3 is made up of 17 amino acids. This chain's CDR3 is CASSLRREGLLFNEQFF. CDR3 bases: TGTGCCAGCAGTTTACGGCGGGAGGGCCTCCTTTTCAATGAGCAGTTCTTC.

This clonotype was detected only a few times. This chain joins TRBV20-1 and TRBJ1-6, with D hard to call. This CDR3 spans 15 amino acids. Germline V gene lookup returns CDR1 DFQATT and CDR2 SNEGSKA (reference sequence). Trimming cost V 1 base and J 5 bases, with 12 bases left between them. The CDR3 DNA sequence: TGCAGTGCTAGAGCAAGGGTCCAACATAATTCACCCCTCCACTTT. Translating gives CSARARVQHNSPLHF.

In its sample, this clonotype was seen a few times. CDR3 residues: CASTLGGALHF. DNA for the CDR3: TGTGCCAGCACCCTCGGGGGCGCCCTCCACTTT. The chain employs TRBV12-3 or TRBV12-4 and TRBJ1-6; TRBD1 might be the D (6 bases). The CDR3 totals 11 residues. V lost 7 bases, J lost 14 bases, and 12 bases lay in between.

This clonotype was found a few times. The chain joins TRBV5-1 to TRBJ2-6; TRBD1 is a possible D gene (6 bases). Germline V lookup: CDR1 SGHRS, CDR2 YFSETQ. Trimming took off 0 bases at V and 0 bases at J, with 13 bases between the two ends. The CDR3 consists of 18 residues. The CDR3 DNA follows: TGCGCCAGCAGCTTGGGCCCGGACAGATACTCTGGGGCCAACGTCCTGACTTTC. Its protein product is CASSLGPDRYSGANVLTF.

This clonotype was seen once. The junction differs from germline at one of its ends, possibly a read error. This chain links TRBV9 with TRBJ2-5; 13 bases are shared with TRBD2. The germline gives CDR1 SGDLS, CDR2 YYNGEE. The CDR3 runs to 17 residues. CDR3 sequence: CASSVLSGPGLAGTLNF. The CDR3 DNA follows: TGTGCCAGCAGCGTTCTGTCGGGACCGGGACTAGCGGGGACCCTGAACTTC.

The chain links TRBV7-6 to TRBJ1-3, with 7 bases lining up with TRBD1. V lost 4 bases to trimming and J lost 4 bases; unmatched junction nucleotides: 4. Germline V CDR1 and CDR2: SGHVS, FNYEAQ. CDR3 size: 14 residues. CDR3 in DNA: TGTGCCAGCAGCTCGGGACAGTCGGGAAACACCATATATTTT. It is translated as CASSSGQSGNTIYF.

This clonotype was observed many times. V is TRBV7-3 and J is TRBJ2-1; D is unresolved. CDR3 length: 14 residues. In germline, CDR1 is SGHTA, CDR2 FQGTGA. The germline V and J ends were trimmed by 1 base and 0 bases, with 4 bases remaining between them. In DNA, the CDR3 is TGTGCCAGCAGCTTAAGGTACTCCTACAATGAGCAGTTCTTC. It yields the protein CASSLRYSYNEQFF.

This chain connects TRBV29-1 to TRBJ2-1, with 8 bases identical to TRBD2. V trimming: 4 bases; J trimming: 7 bases; junction bases outside the gene matches: 3. CDR1 and CDR2 (germline): SQVTM, ANQGSEA. CDR3 length equals 12 residues. CDR3 protein: CSVASSGNEQFF. The CDR3 DNA is TGCAGCGTTGCCTCTAGCGGGAATGAGCAGTTCTTC.

This clonotype showed up many times. The rearrangement uses TRBV12-3 or TRBV12-4 and TRBJ1-2, with 10 bases lining up with TRBD1. The CDR3 totals 15 residues. The V segment lost 0 bases and the J segment 8 bases; nucleotides outside the gene matches: 6. The CDR3 loop reads CASSLAGQGLRGYTF. CDR3 in DNA: TGTGCCAGCAGTTTAGCGGGACAGGGGTTGAGAGGCTACACCTTC.

The chain combines TRBV10-1 with TRBJ1-2; 7 bases match TRBD1. Germline V lookup: CDR1 WNHNN, CDR2 SYGVQD (reference sequence). CDR3 length equals 13 residues. V was pared by 0 bases and J by 6 bases, with 1 base of the junction left unmatched. CDR3 DNA: TGCGCCAGCAGTGAGTCAAGGGGGCATGGCTACACCTTC. Residues: CASSESRGHGYTF.

The rearrangement links TRBV7-2 to TRBJ2-5; D call uncertain. The V gene's germline CDR1 is SGHTA and CDR2 FQGNSA. Trimming stripped 4 bases from V and 1 base from J, with 10 bases between. The CDR3 loop spans 14 amino acids. CDR3 sequence reads: CASSSTQSQETQYF. Written as DNA, the CDR3 is TGTGCCAGCAGCTCCACCCAGTCCCAAGAGACCCAGTACTTC.

This sequence joins TRBV6-5 and TRBJ2-3; tentative D call: TRBD1 (5 bases). The CDR3 contains 12 residues. V was cut by 8 bases and J by 5 bases, with 11 bases left in between. Germline CDR1 MNHEY, CDR2 SVGAGI. The CDR3 nucleotides are TGTGCCAGCGGACAAGGGGAAGATACGCAGTATTTT. Amino acid sequence: CASGQGEDTQYF.

This rearrangement joins TRBV28 to TRBJ1-2; possible D gene TRBD1, 6 bases. CDR3 size: 14 residues. V gave up 7 bases and J gave up 5 bases, with 17 bases separating them. Germline CDR1 reads MDHEN; CDR2 reads SYDVKM. This CDR3 is CASTAGQSSYGYTF. CDR3 bases: TGTGCCAGCACCGCTGGACAGTCCAGTTATGGCTACACCTTC.

This clonotype was seen more than once but under ten times. The rearrangement joins TRBV6-2 or TRBV6-3 to TRBJ1-5, with 7 positions matching TRBD1. Germline CDR1 is MNHEY and CDR2 is SVGEGT. The ends lost 1 base at V and 2 bases at J; junction bases unmatched: 2. This CDR3 has 15 amino acids. The CDR3 region is CASSYYGQGNQPQHF. CDR3 in DNA: TGTGCCAGCAGTTACTACGGACAGGGCAATCAGCCCCAGCATTTT.

This clonotype was counted only a few times. The J gene is TRBJ2-7, the V gene TRBV9; 8 nucleotides align to TRBD2. The germline V gene has CDR1 SGDLS and CDR2 YYNGEE. V was clipped by 0 bases and J by 2 bases; unmatched bases: 4. The CDR3 loop spans 15 amino acids. CDR3 residues: CASSVALADTYEQYF. CDR3 nucleotides: TGTGCCAGCAGCGTAGCACTAGCGGATACCTACGAGCAGTACTTC.

This chain uses TRBV7-6 with TRBJ2-7; 7 bases are a match to TRBD1. The CDR3 runs to 15 residues. Germline loops: CDR1 SGHVS, CDR2 FNYEAQ. V was clipped by 5 bases and J by 4 bases; unmatched bases: 11. CDR3 residues: CASSPGQVVSYEQYF. The CDR3 DNA is TGTGCCAGCAGCCCCGGACAGGTGGTATCTTACGAGCAGTACTTC.

This clonotype showed up many times. This chain uses TRBV7-2 with TRBJ2-7; 9 bases are a match to TRBD1. The CDR3 contains 16 residues. The J segment lost 6 bases and the V segment lost 0 bases, leaving 9 bases of the junction unmatched. Germline V gene data show CDR1 as SGHTA and CDR2 as FQGNSA. Written as DNA, the CDR3 is TGTGCCAGCAGCTTAGCGCTGGGACAGGGTAAATCCGAGCAGTACTTC. Translation gives CASSLALGQGKSEQYF.

The V and J genes are TRBV5-5 and TRBJ2-7; D possibly corresponds to TRBD1 (5 bases). Germline CDR1 and CDR2: SGHKS and YYEKEE (reference sequence). V lost 9 bases and J 0 bases, leaving 16 bases between the germline ends. The CDR3 covers 14 residues. CDR3 bases: TGTGCCATGAGCTTGGGGCCCCCCTCCTACGAGCAGTACTTC. Residues: CAMSLGPPSYEQYF.

Points on this clonotype: Germline and junction disagree at one end, which may indicate a read error. V is TRBV20-1 and J is TRBJ2-7; TRBD2 aligns across 12 bases. This CDR3 comprises 16 residues. Germline V gene sequence: CDR1 DFQATT, CDR2 SNEGSKA (reference sequence). CDR3 amino acids: CCASGLAGSLVYEQYF. DNA of the CDR3: TGCTGTGCTAGCGGACTAGCGGGGAGCTTAGTCTACGAGCAGTACTTC.

The chain joins TRBV7-6 to TRBJ1-5, with 8 bases matching TRBD1. CDR1 is SGHVS, CDR2 FNYEAQ, per germline. J gave up 1 base and V 1 base, and 6 bases lay outside the gene matches. The CDR3 extends over 17 amino acids. CDR3 sequence reads: CASSLGARTGSNQPQHF. The CDR3 nucleotides read TGTGCCAGCAGCTTAGGAGCGAGGACAGGGAGCAATCAGCCCCAGCATTTT.

The table lists this clonotype with a few counts. This rearrangement joins TRBV4-1 to TRBJ2-3, with D perhaps TRBD1 or TRBD2 (5 bases each). The CDR3 is 16 amino acids. Germline V gives CDR1 MGHRA, CDR2 YSYEKL. Trimming pared 0 bases from V and 0 bases from J, leaving 10 bases between. CDR3 sequence: CASSQDEGRSTDTQYF. Written as DNA, the CDR3 is TGCGCCAGCAGCCAAGATGAGGGGAGAAGCACAGATACGCAGTATTTT.

As for this clonotype: An end of the junction differs from the germline gene, which may be a read error. This chain links TRBV6-2 or TRBV6-3 with TRBJ2-5; 7 bases match TRBD1. This CDR3 is 15 amino acids long. CDR1 is MNHEY and CDR2 is SVGEGT in the germline V gene. CDR3 bases: TGTGCCAGCAGTAATAGACAGGGCTCCCAAGACACCCAGTACTTC. This translates into CASSNRQGSQDTQYF.

Concerning this clonotype itself: A much larger clone sits a single nucleotide away, making a read error possible. This chain joins TRBV6-1 and TRBJ2-1, with 10 bases aligning to TRBD2. The CDR3 contains 15 residues. V was pared by 4 bases and J by 2 bases, with 2 bases of the junction left unmatched. Germline lookup yields CDR1 MNHNS and CDR2 SASEGT. CDR3 nucleotide sequence: TGTGCCAGCAGTGCTAGCGGGGGACCCTACAATGAGCAGTTCTTC. Translating it yields CASSASGGPYNEQFF.

This chain links TRBV20-1 with TRBJ2-1; D remains ambiguous. CDR1 and CDR2 (germline): DFQATT, SNEGSKA (reference sequence). The CDR3 is 12 amino acids. V was cut by 0 bases and J by 8 bases, with 8 bases left in between. CDR3 in amino acids: CSARDRFYEQFF. CDR3 nucleotide sequence: TGCAGTGCTAGAGATCGGTTCTATGAGCAGTTCTTC.

The chain carries TRBV20-1 and TRBJ1-1, with D tentatively TRBD1 (6 bases). Germline V gives CDR1 DFQATT, CDR2 SNEGSKA (reference sequence). The V end was cut by 0 bases, the J end by 4 bases, with 15 bases between. The CDR3 has 15 amino acids. The CDR3, as DNA: TGCAGTGCTAGAGATCCTAACAGGGTCGGCACTGAAGCTTTCTTT. Encoded protein: CSARDPNRVGTEAFF.

The chain uses TRBV12-3 or TRBV12-4 and TRBJ2-2; D may correspond to TRBD1 or TRBD2 (5 bases each). The CDR3 consists of 14 residues. V was clipped by 3 bases and J by 6 bases, with 11 bases between them. CDR3 coding DNA: TGTGCCAGCAGTTTCGGTCAGGGACCCGGGGAGCTGTTTTTT. Its protein product is CASSFGQGPGELFF.

The chain uses TRBV5-1 and TRBJ1-1; 11 bases line up with TRBD1. The CDR3 spans 16 residues. CDR1 is SGHRS, CDR2 YFSETQ, per germline. V shed 4 bases, J shed 5 bases, and the junction held 10 bases outside the gene matches. This chain's CDR3 is CASSTRTGGRGTEAFF. For the CDR3, the DNA is TGCGCCAGCAGCACCCGGACAGGGGGCAGGGGGACTGAAGCTTTCTTT.

V usage is TRBV29-1 and J usage is TRBJ1-2; 9 bases are a match to TRBD1. The CDR3 has 14 amino acids. Germline V CDR1 and CDR2: SQVTM, ANQGSEA. The V gene end was trimmed by 7 bases and the J gene end by 1 base; junction bases not matched to a gene: 7. The chain's CDR3 is CSAGDRGDNYGYTF. As DNA, the CDR3 is TGCAGCGCCGGAGACAGGGGGGATAACTATGGCTACACCTTC.

This clonotype was seen more than once but under ten times. The chain couples TRBV15 to TRBJ1-1; no clear D gene. V was trimmed by 1 base and J by 3 bases, leaving 9 bases between them. CDR3 length equals 14 residues. CDR1 and CDR2 (germline): LNHNV, YYDKDF (reference sequence). DNA for the CDR3: TGTGCCACCAGCAGAGGAGCAGGACACACTGAAGCTTTCTTT. It yields the protein CATSRGAGHTEAFF.